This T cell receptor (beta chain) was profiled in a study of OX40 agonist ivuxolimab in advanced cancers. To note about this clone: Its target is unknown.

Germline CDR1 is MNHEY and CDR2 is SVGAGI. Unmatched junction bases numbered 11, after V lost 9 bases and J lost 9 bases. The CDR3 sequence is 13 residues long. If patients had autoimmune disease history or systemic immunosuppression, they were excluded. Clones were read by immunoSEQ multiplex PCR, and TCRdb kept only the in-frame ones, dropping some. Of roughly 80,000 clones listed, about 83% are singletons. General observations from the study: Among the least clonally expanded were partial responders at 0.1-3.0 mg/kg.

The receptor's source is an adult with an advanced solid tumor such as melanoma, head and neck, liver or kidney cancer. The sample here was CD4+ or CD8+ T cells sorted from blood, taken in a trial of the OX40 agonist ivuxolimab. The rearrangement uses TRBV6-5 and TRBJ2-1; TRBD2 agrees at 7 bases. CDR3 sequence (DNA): TGTGCCAGTGCCCGGGGGAGGGCCGGTGAGCAGTTCTTC. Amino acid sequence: CASARGRAGEQFF.